Listed below are T cell receptor beta chains from one sample, sequenced in a study of blood T cell repertoires in COVID-19. Method: immunoSEQ multiplex PCR; TCRdb's copy keeps in-frame clones and lacks some. The table shows under 400,000 clones, with just over 85% occurring only once. The sample consisted of PBMCs or T cells enriched from blood (not recorded which). The receptors shown here come from a middle-aged woman with acute COVID-19. CDR3s include the opening cysteine and the closing phenylalanine or tryptophan. A D gene is named only where the DNA matches it firmly. Clone size is given for some rows only: seen once, a few or many times, or a class if the clone is expanded.

V gene: TRBV4-2
J gene: TRBJ1-5
D gene: .
clone size: .
CDR3 DNA: TGTGCCAGCAGCCAAGATAGGGGGATGTATAATCAGCCCCAGCATTTT
CDR3 protein: CASSQDRGMYNQPQHF

V gene: TRBV2
J gene: TRBJ1-2
D gene: .
clone size: .
CDR3 DNA: TGTGCCAGCAGCACAGCTAACTATGGCTACACCTTC
CDR3 protein: CASSTANYGYTF

V gene: TRBV4-3
J gene: TRBJ2-3
D gene: TRBD2
clone size: .
CDR3 DNA: TGCGCCAGCAGCCAAGACGTGGGGAGAGGGGACTACACAGATACGCAGTATTTT
CDR3 protein: CASSQDVGRGDYTDTQYF

V gene: TRBV11-2
J gene: TRBJ2-5
D gene: TRBD2
clone size: .
CDR3 DNA: TGTGCCAGCAGCTTAGACGGGAGGAGGGAGACCCAGTACTTC
CDR3 protein: CASSLDGRRETQYF

V gene: TRBV3-1/TRBV3-2
J gene: TRBJ2-7
D gene: TRBD2
clone size: .
CDR3 DNA: TGTGCCAGCAGCCCCACCGGGACTAGCTACCACGAGCAGTACTTC
CDR3 protein: CASSPTGTSYHEQYF

V gene: TRBV13
J gene: TRBJ2-3
D gene: TRBD1
clone size: few
CDR3 DNA: TGTGCCAGCAGCACATGGACAGGGGTCAGAGATACGCAGTATTTT
CDR3 protein: CASSTWTGVRDTQYF

V gene: TRBV5-1
J gene: TRBJ2-5
D gene: .
clone size: .
CDR3 DNA: TGCGCCAGCAGCAGCGGCGCCGTCCAAGAGACCCAGTACTTC
CDR3 protein: CASSSGAVQETQYF

V gene: TRBV5-1
J gene: TRBJ2-3
D gene: TRBD2
clone size: .
CDR3 DNA: TGCGCCAGCAGCGCGCGAAGCGGGGGCCGAGGCACAGATACGCAGTATTTT
CDR3 protein: CASSARSGGRGTDTQYF

V gene: TRBV5-1
J gene: TRBJ2-5
D gene: TRBD1
clone size: few
CDR3 DNA: TGCGCCAGCAGCTTGGGAGGGACAGGGGGCGCGGGAGAGACCCAGTACTTC
CDR3 protein: CASSLGGTGGAGETQYF

V gene: TRBV7-9
J gene: TRBJ1-4
D gene: TRBD1
clone size: .
CDR3 DNA: TGTGCCAGCAGCTTGACCGGGACAGGGAATGAAAAACTGTTTTTT
CDR3 protein: CASSLTGTGNEKLFF

V gene: TRBV3-1/TRBV3-2
J gene: TRBJ2-3
D gene: .
clone size: .
CDR3 DNA: TGTGCCAGCAGCCAAGCGGGGGATACGCAGTATTTT
CDR3 protein: CASSQAGDTQYF

V gene: TRBV15
J gene: TRBJ1-4
D gene: TRBD1
clone size: .
CDR3 DNA: TGTGCCACCAGCATGGTGACAGGGAAGGTGGAAAAACTGTTTTTT
CDR3 protein: CATSMVTGKVEKLFF

V gene: TRBV5-8
J gene: TRBJ2-7
D gene: .
clone size: .
CDR3 DNA: TGTGCCAGCAGCTCCTACTCCGGGACAAGCTTGTCCTACGAGCAGTACTTC
CDR3 protein: CASSSYSGTSLSYEQYF

V gene: TRBV9
J gene: TRBJ2-2
D gene: .
clone size: .
CDR3 DNA: TGTGCCAGCAGCCCTACATTGTGGAGGGGGAACACCGGGGAGCTGTTTTTT
CDR3 protein: CASSPTLWRGNTGELFF

V gene: TRBV11-2
J gene: TRBJ2-7
D gene: TRBD2
clone size: .
CDR3 DNA: TGTGCCAGCAGCCCCGGGGGGGCGCACGGATCCGAGCAGTACTTC
CDR3 protein: CASSPGGAHGSEQYF